This TCR beta chain was observed in a study of cytomegalovirus exposure and HLA in healthy donors. The data were produced by immunoSEQ multiplex PCR, yet TCRdb's version contains in-frame clones alone and is incomplete. The sample shows fewer than 200,000 clones, 75% to 95% of them seen only once. Concerning this clone itself: Other DNA variants within this sample encode the same CDR3.

This TCR was sampled from a woman aged 18-29 years in good health and CMV-seropositive. Sequencing was carried out using PBMCs.

The CDR3 reads CASSPRADTQYF. In DNA, the CDR3 is TGTGCCAGCTCACCCCGGGCAGATACGCAGTATTTT. This chain joins TRBV18 and TRBJ2-3; no definite D call. CDR1 and CDR2 (germline): KGHSH, LQKENI. The V end lost 3 bases, the J end lost 4 bases, and 5 bases lay between the germline ends. This CDR3 is 12 amino acids long.